The 26 T cell receptor beta chains below all came from one sample that was sequenced in a study of control samples from healthy donors and cancer patients. The table came from immunoSEQ multiplex PCR; TCRdb's copy has only in-frame clones and leaves some out. The table shows 70,000 to 100,000 clones, with about 90% occurring only once. Sequenced: PBMCs. All receptors derive from a woman aged 60-75 years with head and neck cancer.

This chain uses TRBV7-8 with TRBJ2-1; D is unclear. Trimming left V 5 bases short and J 0 bases short, with 11 bases between. The CDR3 runs to 15 residues. Germline lookup yields CDR1 SGHVS and CDR2 FQNEAQ. DNA of the CDR3: TGTGCCAGCAGCCACACGAAACTCTCCTACAATGAGCAGTTCTTC. Protein: CASSHTKLSYNEQFF.

The chain links TRBV28 to TRBJ1-1, with 9 bases matching TRBD1. There are 16 residues in the CDR3. Germline CDR1 and CDR2: MDHEN and SYDVKM. The junction had 7 bases not matched to a gene; V was cut back by 5 bases and J by 0 bases. The CDR3 DNA reads TGTGCCAGCAGTATACGGACAGGGGACATGAACACTGAAGCTTTCTTT. Amino acids: CASSIRTGDMNTEAFF.

The rearrangement links TRBV3-1 (or the pseudogene TRBV3-2) to TRBJ2-5; D perhaps matches TRBD1 (6 bases). The V end lost 4 bases, the J end lost 1 base, and 7 bases lay between the germline ends. The CDR3 has 13 residues. The germline CDR1 and CDR2 sequences are LGHDT and YNNKEL (reference sequence). CDR3 DNA: TGTGCCAGCAGCCTGGGGGCCCAAGAGACCCAGTACTTC. It specifies CASSLGAQETQYF.

The chain couples TRBV9 to TRBJ2-1; D is unresolved. The CDR3 has 12 residues. Germline-derived CDR1 and CDR2 are SGDLS and YYNGEE. V shed 1 base and J shed 9 bases, with 8 bases lying between them. CDR3: CASSVSLGEQFF. CDR3 DNA sequence: TGTGCCAGCAGCGTATCTCTTGGTGAGCAGTTCTTC.

This clone was detected only once. The chain has TRBV6-2 or TRBV6-3 and TRBJ2-1; 10 bases are a match to TRBD1. From germline, CDR1 is MNHEY and CDR2 SVGEGT. V gave up 7 bases and J gave up 8 bases; unmatched junction bases: 14. This CDR3 region has 16 residues. In DNA, the CDR3 is TGTGCCAGCATCCCCTTGGAGGGACAGGGGTTGCATGAGCAGTTCTTC. It is translated as CASIPLEGQGLHEQFF.

The chain joins TRBV7-3 to TRBJ2-7; D is unresolved. Trimming cost V 5 bases and J 7 bases, with 21 bases left between them. This CDR3 is built from 15 residues. Germline V gene data show CDR1 as SGHTA and CDR2 as FQGTGA. As DNA, the CDR3 is TGTGCCAGCAGCCCCCAGAAGGCAGGCGTCAAAGAGCAGTACTTC. It is translated as CASSPQKAGVKEQYF. The whole variable domain, remainder taken from reference TRBV7-3 and TRBJ2-7, is GAGVSQTPSNKVTEKGKYVELRCDPISGHTALYWYRQSLGQGPEFLIYFQGTGAADDSGLPNDRFFAVRPEGSVSTLKIQRTERGDSAVYLCASSPQKAGVKEQYFGPGTRLTVT.

This sequence joins TRBV24-1 and TRBJ1-5; D ambiguous. V was pared by 5 bases and J by 1 base, with 11 bases between. Germline V lookup: CDR1 KGHDR, CDR2 SFDVKD. The CDR3 loop spans 15 amino acids. The CDR3 coding sequence is TGTGCCACCAGTGGACCCGGGCAAAGCAATCAGCCCCAGCATTTT. Translating it yields CATSGPGQSNQPQHF.

This chain uses TRBV15 with TRBJ2-5; 10 bases agree with TRBD2. This CDR3 contains 18 residues. The germline V gene encodes CDR1 LNHNV and CDR2 YYDKDF (reference sequence). Germline trimming cut 0 bases from V and 5 bases from J; bases unmatched to any gene: 12. The CDR3, as DNA: TGTGCCACCAGCAGAGAGTACGCCAGCGGGAGGGCCCGGGAGACCCAGTACTTC. This translates into CATSREYASGRARETQYF.

Written as DNA, the CDR3 is TGCAGCGTTCAACTCCCTACCTACGAGCAGTACTTC. This gives the protein CSVQLPTYEQYF. The rearrangement links TRBV29-1 to TRBJ2-7; no clear D. The V end lost 5 bases, the J end lost 2 bases, and 10 bases lay between the germline ends. The CDR3 spans 12 residues. The germline V gene has CDR1 SQVTM and CDR2 ANQGSEA.

The chain is built from TRBV28 and TRBJ2-2, with D maybe TRBD1 (5 bases). Trimming cost V 4 bases and J 6 bases, with 12 bases left between them. The CDR3 runs 14 residues. CDR1 is MDHEN and CDR2 is SYDVKM in the germline V gene. The CDR3 DNA sequence: TGTGCCAGCAGTTCCGGAAGGGGCGCCGGGGAGCTGTTTTTT. Residues: CASSSGRGAGELFF.

This clone has only one observation. The CDR3 loop reads CASSLDSSYNEQFF. CDR3 coding DNA: TGTGCCAGCAGTTTAGACAGCTCCTACAATGAGCAGTTCTTC. The chain joins TRBV28 to TRBJ2-1, with D possibly matching TRBD1 (5 bases). The CDR3 covers 14 residues. V gave up 2 bases and J gave up 0 bases, with 5 bases separating them. The V gene's germline CDR1 is MDHEN and CDR2 SYDVKM.

CDR3 DNA: TGTGCCAGTAGTATAGATGCCGGGACAGACGCTGGCTACACCTTC. The encoded protein is CASSIDAGTDAGYTF. V usage is TRBV19 and J usage is TRBJ1-2, with 7 nucleotides matching TRBD1. Per the germline V gene, CDR1 is LNHDA and CDR2 is SQIVND (reference sequence). This CDR3 is 15 amino acids long. J lost 7 bases, V lost 0 bases, and 8 bases had no gene match.

This chain links TRBV6-1 with TRBJ1-3; D gene uncertain. The V gene lost 2 bases and the J gene lost 2 bases, with 10 bases spanning the gap. Germline assignment: CDR1 MNHNS and CDR2 SASEGT. This CDR3 comprises 15 residues. The CDR3 loop is CASSEPPFTGNTIYF. CDR3 in DNA: TGTGCCAGCAGTGAACCCCCTTTTACTGGAAACACCATATATTTT.

V gene TRBV7-3 combines with J gene TRBJ1-5, with 8 bases fitting TRBD1. The V gene's germline CDR1 is SGHTA and CDR2 FQGTGA. The trim removed 6 bases at V and 4 bases at J, leaving 17 bases unmatched. There are 18 residues in the CDR3. CDR3 sequence: CASRNPHPGQGLNQPQHF. As DNA, the CDR3 is TGTGCCAGCAGAAACCCCCACCCCGGACAGGGCCTGAATCAGCCCCAGCATTTT.

The chain uses TRBV29-1 and TRBJ1-4, with a weak D call TRBD1 (5 bases). V was pared by 1 base and J by 7 bases, with 16 bases between. The CDR3 has 15 amino acids. Germline V CDR1 and CDR2: SQVTM, ANQGSEA. The CDR3 here is CSVEARRGGGEKLFF. The DNA for the CDR3 is TGCAGCGTTGAAGCCCGGCGGGGGGGAGGTGAAAAACTGTTTTTT.

The chain combines TRBV5-1 with TRBJ2-3; 11 positions agree with TRBD1. In germline, CDR1 is SGHRS, CDR2 YFSETQ. With V trimmed by 4 bases and J by 7 bases, 11 bases remained unmatched. The CDR3 has 16 residues. The CDR3 DNA follows: TGCGCCAGCAGCCGGACAGGGGGCGAGCCCAGGTATACGCAGTATTTT. Translation: CASSRTGGEPRYTQYF.

This clone was seen once. The V and J genes are TRBV24-1 and TRBJ1-2; D uncertain. Trimming stripped 9 bases from V and 3 bases from J, with 16 bases between. Germline lookup yields CDR1 KGHDR and CDR2 SFDVKD. The CDR3 consists of 14 residues. The CDR3 bases are TGTGCCACCCGCCCCAAGGTGAGGGACTATGGCTACACCTTC. This translates into CATRPKVRDYGYTF.

The chain combines TRBV5-5 with TRBJ2-3; maybe TRBD2 (6 bases). CDR3 size: 16 residues. Germline lookup yields CDR1 SGHKS and CDR2 YYEKEE (reference sequence). V gave up 2 bases and J gave up 3 bases, with 16 bases separating them. The CDR3: CASSLAGGFQTDTQYF. The CDR3 bases are TGTGCCAGCAGCTTAGCGGGCGGATTCCAAACAGATACGCAGTATTTT.

The chain carries TRBV4-2 and TRBJ2-1, with 9 bases fitting TRBD2. This CDR3 is 16 amino acids long. With 4 bases clipped from V and 8 bases from J, the junction kept 12 bases outside the gene matches. CDR1 is LGHNA and CDR2 is YNFKEQ in the germline V gene. This CDR3 reads CASSLVWASGNYEQFF. The CDR3 bases are TGTGCCAGCAGCCTCGTTTGGGCTAGCGGGAACTATGAGCAGTTCTTC.

This clone was counted once. The gene calls are TRBV6-2 or TRBV6-3 and TRBJ2-1, with TRBD2 matching over 15 bases. The CDR3 is 20 amino acids. Germline V CDR1 and CDR2: MNHEY, SVGEGT. The V gene end was trimmed by 5 bases and the J gene end by 0 bases; junction bases not matched to a gene: 11. CDR3 in DNA: TGTGCCAGCAGTCCGGGGACTAGCGGGAGGCATATTAGCTCCTACAATGAGCAGTTCTTC. It codes for CASSPGTSGRHISSYNEQFF.

CDR3 DNA: TGTGCCAGCAGTTACTCAGCCCGGAACACTGAAGCTTTCTTT. Translating gives CASSYSARNTEAFF. This chain joins TRBV6-5 and TRBJ1-1, with D uncertain. From germline, CDR1 is MNHEY and CDR2 SVGAGI. V was shortened by 0 bases and J by 1 base, with 6 bases between the two germline ends. This CDR3 is built from 14 residues.

The chain recombines TRBV30 with TRBJ1-3; 8 nucleotides agree with TRBD1. This CDR3 comprises 12 residues. Germline lookup yields CDR1 GTSNPN and CDR2 SVGIG (reference sequence). With 5 bases clipped from V and 4 bases from J, the junction kept 1 base outside the gene matches. CDR3 nucleotides: TGTGCCTGGGGACAGGGAGGAAACACCATATATTTT. Its protein product is CAWGQGGNTIYF.

V gene TRBV7-9 combines with J gene TRBJ1-1, with D hard to call. This CDR3 region has 14 residues. Germline V CDR1 and CDR2: SEHNR, FQNEAQ (reference sequence). The ends were cut back, 1 base at V and 1 base at J, with 7 bases in the middle. This chain's CDR3 is CASSLGTGNTEAFF. CDR3 nucleotides: TGTGCCAGCAGCTTAGGGACGGGGAACACTGAAGCTTTCTTT.

The CDR3 region has the DNA TGTGCCAGCTCACCAGGACAGGGGAGCACTAGCGGTAGCACAGATACGCAGTATTTT. Encoded protein: CASSPGQGSTSGSTDTQYF. The V gene is TRBV18, the J gene TRBJ2-3; maybe TRBD1 (9 bases). Trimming took 2 bases from V and 0 from J, leaving 21 bases between them. The V gene's germline CDR1 is KGHSH and CDR2 LQKENI. This CDR3 is built from 19 residues.

This clone was found a few times. The chain uses TRBV20-1 and TRBJ1-2, with D maybe TRBD1 (5 bases). CDR1 is DFQATT and CDR2 is SNEGSKA in the germline V gene (reference sequence). The V end lost 3 bases, the J end lost 3 bases, and 17 bases lay between the germline ends. There are 15 residues in the CDR3. The CDR3 DNA is TGCAGTGCTAGTTTTGGGGGGGACGCAGACTATGGCTACACCTTC. Its protein is CSASFGGDADYGYTF.

CDR3 sequence: CASSGSGTYNEQFF. The CDR3 nucleotides read TGCGCCAGCAGTGGCAGCGGGACGTACAATGAGCAGTTCTTC. The V call is TRBV10-2, the J call TRBJ2-1; 7 bases are a match to TRBD2. The CDR3 is 14 residues long. Germline V gene sequence: CDR1 WSHSY, CDR2 SAAADI. V was clipped by 4 bases and J by 4 bases; unmatched bases: 4.